This record looks at one T cell receptor (beta chain) sequence and its context. Antigen: not known. Clones were read by immunoSEQ multiplex PCR, and TCRdb kept only the in-frame ones, dropping some. The data show 90,000 to 110,000 clones, 75% to 90% seen once. This sample is drawn from a study of T cell responses to AZD1222 COVID-19 vaccine. Study-level results: A reported finding is that nearly half of spike-specific TCRs target unmutated variant regions.

Germline assignment: CDR1 LGHDT and CDR2 YNNKEL (reference sequence). The germline V and J ends were trimmed by 5 bases and 2 bases, with 13 bases remaining between them. The length of the CDR3 is 15 residues. The sequencing used peripheral blood, collected on day 0 of AZD1222 vaccination. The source of this sequence is an adult in good health. This chain joins TRBV3-1 (or the pseudogene TRBV3-2) and TRBJ1-5, with a possible D match to TRBD1 (6 bases). The CDR3 loop reads CASSVYRVCNQPQHF. DNA for the CDR3: TGTGCCAGCAGCGTGTACAGGGTTTGCAATCAGCCCCAGCATTTT.